This TCR beta chain was obtained from a study of T cell responses to AZD1222 COVID-19 vaccine. Study observations and caveats: As reported, nearly half of all spike-specific TCRs target variant regions that are unmutated.

As to this clone: The target antigen is unknown.

The CDR3 spans 15 residues. CDR1 and CDR2 from the germline V gene are LGHNA and YSLEER. V was pared by 0 bases and J by 9 bases, with 15 bases between. Here immunoSEQ multiplex PCR was the method, and the copy in TCRdb shows in-frame clones only, minus some. The sample contains over 150,000 clones, roughly nine tenths of which appear only once. The sample consisted of peripheral blood, taken on day 0 of AZD1222 vaccination. The genes are TRBV4-3 and TRBJ1-5; D is undetermined. The sequence was obtained from an adult in good health. The CDR3, as DNA: TGCGCCAGCAGCCAAGAGGGAGGAATACCGCCGCCCCAGCATTTT. It specifies CASSQEGGIPPPQHF.